This T cell receptor (beta chain) appears in the sequencing data of a study of beta chain features in type 1 diabetes. Study-wide results and caveats: TCRB repertoires of naive, central memory and Treg cells appeared more similar among patients than among healthy donors.

This clone was observed a few times. Its cognate antigen is unknown. The study reverse transcribed the entire isolated RNA, so it sequenced expressed TCRB transcripts. Using immunoSEQ multiplex PCR, the repertoire was profiled, and TCRdb retains in-frame clones only, with some absent. The sample includes under 200,000 clones, roughly 8% of them seen just once. The sample taken for sequencing was central memory CD4+ T cells from blood. The TCR originated in a man between 18 and 29 years old in good health.

The DNA of the CDR3 is TGTGCCAGCAGCACACCCACGGGACTAGCGGGGGGTGAGCAGTTCTTC. Amino acid sequence: CASSTPTGLAGGEQFF. This rearrangement joins TRBV7-3 to TRBJ2-1, with TRBD2 matching 15 bases. V gave up 5 bases and J gave up 9 bases; unmatched junction bases: 8. The CDR3 is 16 residues long. The germline V gene encodes CDR1 SGHTA and CDR2 FQGTGA.